This TCR beta chain came from a study of blood T cell repertoires in COVID-19. Study details: Spain, Italy and the United States supplied samples that represented acute and convalescent COVID-19. PBMCs, B-cell-depleted T cells, or T cells provided the cDNA or gDNA that made up the material.

Per the germline V gene, CDR1 is SQVTM and CDR2 is ANQGSEA. The CDR3 runs 12 residues. Trimming left V 6 bases short and J 3 bases short, with 11 bases between. In the original processing: Amplification of reference gene primers provided the estimated nucleated cell counts. Repertoires were generated with immunoSEQ multiplex PCR, while TCRdb's copy carries only in-frame clones and drops some. For V, J and clone size, that table is used; D and trimming come from the DNA. The repertoire holds 65,000 to 80,000 clones, with almost 85% as singletons. The specimen sequenced was peripheral blood. The chain is built from TRBV29-1 and TRBJ2-5; a possible D gene is TRBD1 (6 bases). This receptor was identified in a man in his fifties or sixties with acute or convalescent COVID-19. The CDR3 coding sequence is TGCAGCGTCGCTTCAGGGGAAGAGACCCAGTACTTC. Amino acids: CSVASGEETQYF.